Below are 4 T cell receptor beta chains sequenced from a single sample in a study of a mutant IDH1 vaccine in newly diagnosed glioma. The antigens of these receptors remain unknown. Data came from immunoSEQ multiplex PCR; TCRdb stores just in-frame clones and leaves some out. Of tens of thousands of clones listed, approximately 82% are singletons. Time point noted: week 47, end of study. Every single dose of the vaccine, 300 ug of mutant IDH1 20-mer peptide, came with topical imiquimod. The sample consisted of PBMCs, taken from a glioma patient whose treatment included an IDH1 peptide vaccine. The receptor set was obtained from a man aged 18 to 29 with glioma. Some clones in this sample may be carry-over from other donors' samples.

The chain uses TRBV6-6 and TRBJ2-7, with 8 bases matching TRBD1. The CDR3 has 14 residues. Germline V gene lookup returns CDR1 MNHNY and CDR2 SVGAGI (reference sequence). V was clipped by 4 bases and J by 7 bases; unmatched bases: 9. In DNA, the CDR3 is TGTGCCAGCAGTTTGGACAGGGTGGGGCAAGAGCAGTACTTC. Encoded protein: CASSLDRVGQEQYF.

A few counts support this clone. This chain connects TRBV30 to TRBJ1-1, with 7 bases identical to TRBD1. The junction had 13 bases not matched to a gene; V was cut back by 6 bases and J by 0 bases. This CDR3 has 16 residues. CDR1 is GTSNPN and CDR2 is SVGIG in the germline V gene (reference sequence). The CDR3: CACFSVLDRVNTEAFF. Here the CDR3 DNA reads TGTGCCTGTTTCTCTGTTCTTGACAGGGTGAACACTGAAGCTTTCTTT.

This clone was recorded only once. The chain has TRBV4-3 and TRBJ2-7; TRBD1 matches 10 bases. V shed 4 bases and J 0 bases; nucleotides not matched to a gene: 3. This CDR3 is 15 amino acids long. Germline V CDR1 and CDR2: LGHNA, YSLEER. CDR3 amino acids: CASSPRTGGSYEQYF. The CDR3 DNA reads TGCGCCAGCAGCCCACGGACAGGGGGCTCCTACGAGCAGTACTTC.

This chain uses TRBV7-2 with TRBJ1-2; TRBD1 is a possible D gene (5 bases). The V and J ends lost 10 bases and 4 bases respectively, with 13 bases between them. The CDR3 runs to 12 residues. Germline values: CDR1 SGHTA, CDR2 FQGNSA. The CDR3 DNA follows: TGTGCCACCACCGGGGCTCTCTATGGCTACACCTTC. Residues: CATTGALYGYTF.